These 28 T cell receptor beta chains originate from one sample sequenced in a study of OX40 agonist ivuxolimab in advanced cancers. The table came from immunoSEQ multiplex PCR; TCRdb's copy has only in-frame clones and leaves some out. The sample shows some 75,000 clones, roughly 84% of them seen only once. The specimen was CD4+ or CD8+ T cells sorted from blood, collected in a trial of the OX40 agonist ivuxolimab. Receptor source: an adult with an advanced solid tumor such as melanoma, head and neck, liver or kidney cancer.

The chain uses TRBV4-3 and TRBJ2-3; D assignment may be TRBD1 or TRBD2 (5 bases each). The CDR3 has 15 amino acids. Trimming pared 4 bases from V and 2 bases from J, leaving 13 bases between. Germline V gene sequence: CDR1 LGHNA, CDR2 YSLEER. The CDR3, as DNA: TGCGCCAGCAGCCTTTCGGGACGCGACACAGATACGCAGTATTTT. As protein: CASSLSGRDTDTQYF.

This chain connects TRBV19 to TRBJ2-5; weak D call: TRBD2 (6 bases). The CDR3 is 15 residues long. V was clipped by 4 bases and J by 5 bases, with 17 bases between them. Germline V gives CDR1 LNHDA, CDR2 SQIVND (reference sequence). The DNA of the CDR3 is TGTGCCAGTAGTACCCCCGGGACTCCCACGGAGACCCAGTACTTC. It codes for CASSTPGTPTETQYF. The full variable domain, rest sourced from reference TRBV19 and TRBJ2-5, is DGGITQSPKYLFRKEGQNVTLSCEQNLNHDAMYWYRQDPGQGLRLIYYSQIVNDFQKGDIAEGYSVSREKKESFPLTVTSAQKNPTAFYLCASSTPGTPTETQYFGPGTRLLVL.

The chain couples TRBV5-1 to TRBJ2-1; D is unclear. Germline lookup yields CDR1 SGHRS and CDR2 YFSETQ. The V gene lost 3 bases and the J gene lost 5 bases, with 12 bases spanning the gap. This CDR3 contains 14 residues. CDR3: CASSSAAANNEQFF. The CDR3 DNA reads TGCGCCAGCAGCTCGGCTGCTGCAAACAATGAGCAGTTCTTC. The full variable domain, in which reference TRBV5-1 and TRBJ2-1 provide the parts outside the CDR3, is KAGVTQTPRYLIKTRGQQVTLSCSPISGHRSVSWYQQTPGQGLQFLFEYFSETQRNKGNFPGRFSGRQFSNSRSEMNVSTLELGDSALYLCASSSAAANNEQFFGPGTRLTVL.

Notes on this clone: This CDR3 is also generated by other DNA sequences in the sample. The chain employs TRBV5-1 and TRBJ2-2; a weak D match, TRBD2 (5 bases). V lost 7 bases and J lost 1, with 11 bases in between. This CDR3 spans 14 amino acids. Germline values: CDR1 SGHRS, CDR2 YFSETQ. The CDR3 DNA follows: TGCGCCAGCGCCGTACGGGAGAACACCGGGGAGCTGTTTTTT. Translation: CASAVRENTGELFF.

V usage is TRBV5-4 and J usage is TRBJ2-1; 7 nucleotides match TRBD2. This CDR3 has 15 residues. The ends lost 2 bases at V and 6 bases at J; junction bases unmatched: 8. Germline assignment: CDR1 SGHNT and CDR2 YYREEE (reference sequence). This chain's CDR3 is CASSFAGDVVNEQFF. The DNA of the CDR3 is TGTGCCAGCAGCTTCGCGGGAGATGTGGTCAATGAGCAGTTCTTC.

The chain carries TRBV28 and TRBJ2-7; no definite D call. The CDR3 is 12 amino acids. V shed 5 bases and J shed 3 bases, with 8 bases lying between them. The germline CDR1 and CDR2 sequences are MDHEN and SYDVKM. CDR3 nucleotide sequence: TGTGCCAGCAGTCCTCAGGTCTACGAGCAGTACTTC. Translation: CASSPQVYEQYF.

The chain has TRBV19 and TRBJ2-2, with 10 bases identical to TRBD2. CDR3 length: 16 amino acids. Germline trimming cut 5 bases from V and 5 bases from J; bases unmatched to any gene: 8. Germline loops: CDR1 LNHDA, CDR2 SQIVND (reference sequence). The CDR3 loop reads CASSFRTSGGTGELFF. Written as DNA, the CDR3 is TGTGCCAGTAGTTTTAGGACTAGCGGAGGTACCGGGGAGCTGTTTTTT.

This rearrangement joins TRBV7-2 to TRBJ2-1; the D gene could be TRBD1 or TRBD2 (6 bases each). V was pared by 1 base and J by 4 bases, with 11 bases between. Germline CDR1 reads SGHTA; CDR2 reads FQGNSA. This CDR3 is 15 amino acids long. The CDR3 region has the DNA TGTGCCAGCAGCTTAGGTGGGGGGCCGTACAATGAGCAGTTCTTC. Translation gives CASSLGGGPYNEQFF.

This clone has only a few counts. This chain links TRBV7-2 with TRBJ2-5; no firm D call. Germline values: CDR1 SGHTA, CDR2 FQGNSA. Between the trimmed V and J ends, which lost 0 bases and 5 bases, there was a span of 10 bases. CDR3 length equals 14 residues. DNA of the CDR3: TGTGCCAGCAGCTTAGCAGGGATCAAGGAGACCCAGTACTTC. Protein product: CASSLAGIKETQYF.

The chain has TRBV9 and TRBJ1-6, with D perhaps matching TRBD1 (5 bases). CDR1 and CDR2 (germline): SGDLS, YYNGEE. Trimming cost V 2 bases and J 6 bases, with 15 bases left between them. This CDR3 has 16 residues. CDR3: CASSVDSSTINSPLHF. For the CDR3, the DNA is TGTGCCAGCAGCGTTGACAGCAGTACGATTAATTCACCCCTCCACTTT.

CDR3 nucleotide sequence: TGTGCCAGCACAGAACCGGGACTCCCGGATGAGCAGTTCTTC. Its protein product is CASTEPGLPDEQFF. The chain uses TRBV25-1 and TRBJ2-1, with D possibly being TRBD2 (6 bases). The CDR3 consists of 14 residues. V lost 7 bases to trimming and J lost 8 bases, with 18 bases between them. Per germline, CDR1 MGHDK and CDR2 SYGVNS. Full variable domain (rest looked up from reference TRBV25-1 and TRBJ2-1): EADIYQTPRYLVIGTGKKITLECSQTMGHDKMYWYQQDPGMELHLIHYSYGVNSTEKGDLSSESTVSRIRTEHFPLTLESARPSHTSQYLCASTEPGLPDEQFFGPGTRLTVL.

This clone showed up just once. The chain recombines TRBV6-6 with TRBJ2-7, with 8 bases lining up with TRBD2. Per germline, CDR1 MNHNY and CDR2 SVGAGI (reference sequence). With 5 bases clipped from V and 1 base from J, the junction kept 4 bases outside the gene matches. This CDR3 is 14 amino acids long. The CDR3 is CASSPGTRSYEQYF. The CDR3 DNA is TGTGCCAGCAGTCCCGGGACTAGATCCTACGAGCAGTACTTC.

The chain carries TRBV12-5 and TRBJ2-1; D is unresolved. V was clipped by 2 bases and J by 10 bases, with 15 bases between them. Per germline, CDR1 LGHNT and CDR2 FRNRAP. This CDR3 has 14 residues. This CDR3 is CASGLYIREKEQFF. The DNA of the CDR3 is TGTGCTAGTGGTTTGTATATAAGGGAAAAAGAGCAGTTCTTC.

This clone was picked up one time. This sequence joins TRBV6-5 and TRBJ1-1, with D possibly TRBD1 on 5 matching bases. This CDR3 region has 14 residues. Per the germline V gene, CDR1 is MNHEY and CDR2 is SVGAGI. V was shortened by 5 bases and J by 0 bases, with 10 bases between the two germline ends. CDR3 amino acids: CASSSRALNTEAFF. As DNA, the CDR3 is TGTGCCAGCAGTAGCAGGGCACTGAACACTGAAGCTTTCTTT.

The V and J genes are TRBV7-2 and TRBJ1-5; D ambiguous. CDR1 and CDR2 from the germline V gene are SGHTA and FQGNSA. This CDR3 spans 12 amino acids. Deletions cut 3 bases from V and 3 bases from J, with 3 bases between. The CDR3 spells CASSFANQPQHF. The CDR3 DNA reads as TGTGCCAGCAGCTTCGCCAATCAGCCCCAGCATTTT.

The gene calls are TRBV10-1 and TRBJ2-1; 10 bases are a match to TRBD2. The germline gives CDR1 WNHNN, CDR2 SYGVQD (reference sequence). The trim removed 5 bases at V and 15 bases at J, leaving 16 bases unmatched. The CDR3 runs to 15 residues. The CDR3 nucleotides read TGCGCCAGCAGTCCAAGCGGGAGGGGATCGTCTAGGTGGTTCTTC. Protein product: CASSPSGRGSSRWFF.

The chain couples TRBV5-4 to TRBJ2-2; D is undetermined. Trimming left V 4 bases short and J 4 bases short, with 8 bases between. The CDR3 is 13 residues long. Germline V gene lookup returns CDR1 SGHNT and CDR2 YYREEE (reference sequence). The DNA for the CDR3 is TGTGCCAGCAGCAGGGTTCTCACCGGGGAGCTGTTTTTT. This encodes CASSRVLTGELFF.

This chain connects TRBV7-2 to TRBJ2-1, with unresolved D. Germline values: CDR1 SGHTA, CDR2 FQGNSA. CDR3 length: 15 residues. The V gene lost 5 bases and the J gene lost 1 base, with 12 bases spanning the gap. The CDR3 here is CASSPRTESYNEQFF. CDR3 nucleotide sequence: TGTGCCAGCAGCCCACGGACGGAGTCCTACAATGAGCAGTTCTTC.

This chain joins TRBV12-5 and TRBJ2-5, with D uncertain. V was pared by 3 bases and J by 8 bases, with 13 bases between. There are 13 residues in the CDR3. The germline CDR1 and CDR2 sequences are LGHNT and FRNRAP. The DNA of the CDR3 is TGTGCTAGTGGTTTCAGACCGGGTGAAACCCAGTACTTC. It specifies CASGFRPGETQYF.

The chain joins TRBV5-1 to TRBJ1-4, with 9 bases matching TRBD1. Germline CDR1 reads SGHRS; CDR2 reads YFSETQ. V lost 2 bases, J lost 0 bases, and 5 bases stayed unmatched. The CDR3 spans 17 residues. The DNA of the CDR3 is TGCGCCAGCAGCTTACAGGGGGCGTTAACAACTAATGAAAAACTGTTTTTT. Translation gives CASSLQGALTTNEKLFF.

The chain has TRBV19 and TRBJ1-5; TRBD1 might be the D (6 bases). V gave up 10 bases and J gave up 2 bases, with 21 bases separating them. The length of the CDR3 is 16 residues. Germline V CDR1 and CDR2: LNHDA, SQIVND (reference sequence). In DNA form, the CDR3 reads TGTGCCACCCAAGAGGGACACCCCCGTGGCAATCAGCCCCAGCATTTT. It specifies CATQEGHPRGNQPQHF.

Of note for this clone: One end of the junction is discordant with germline, which a read error may explain. The chain couples TRBV6-1 to TRBJ1-5; TRBD1 matches at 7 bases. The CDR3 length is 11 residues. The germline gives CDR1 MNHNS, CDR2 SASEGT. This CDR3 reads CASSEGAGGVF. The CDR3 DNA follows: TGTGCCAGCAGTGAAGGAGCAGGGGGGGTCTTT.

In its sample, this clone was seen once. This chain uses TRBV11-3 with TRBJ2-5, with D perhaps TRBD1 (5 bases). V gave up 3 bases and J gave up 5 bases, with 10 bases separating them. The CDR3 length is 13 residues. Germline V gene data show CDR1 as SGHNT and CDR2 as YENEEA. In DNA, the CDR3 is TGTGCCAGCAGCTTCTCAGGGATGGAGACCCAGTACTTC. Its protein is CASSFSGMETQYF.

V gene TRBV19 combines with J gene TRBJ1-2, with TRBD1 identical over 9 bases. V shed 10 bases and J 0 bases; nucleotides not matched to a gene: 12. The CDR3 sequence is 16 residues long. Germline loops: CDR1 LNHDA, CDR2 SQIVND (reference sequence). The CDR3 DNA sequence: TGTGCCACCCTCGGACAGGGGTACAACGCTAACTATGGCTACACCTTC. Protein: CATLGQGYNANYGYTF. Looking up the rest from reference TRBV19 and TRBJ1-2 gives the full variable domain: DGGITQSPKYLFRKEGQNVTLSCEQNLNHDAMYWYRQDPGQGLRLIYYSQIVNDFQKGDIAEGYSVSREKKESFPLTVTSAQKNPTAFYLCATLGQGYNANYGYTFGSGTRLTVV.

This chain connects TRBV27 to TRBJ1-4, with 9 bases lining up with TRBD1. With V trimmed by 5 bases and J by 6 bases, 10 bases remained unmatched. The CDR3 is 16 residues long. The germline V gene encodes CDR1 MNHEY and CDR2 SMNVEV (reference sequence). CDR3 in DNA: TGTGCCAGCAGTCCCGGGACAGGGAAGGGGGATGAAAAACTGTTTTTT. Translation: CASSPGTGKGDEKLFF. Full variable domain (remainder filled in from reference TRBV27 and TRBJ1-4): EAQVTQNPRYLITVTGKKLTVTCSQNMNHEYMSWYRQDPGLGLRQIYYSMNVEVTDKGDVPEGYKVSRKEKRNFPLILESPSPNQTSLYFCASSPGTGKGDEKLFFGSGTQLSVL.

The chain employs TRBV5-5 and TRBJ2-1; D remains unclear. Germline assignment: CDR1 SGHKS and CDR2 YYEKEE (reference sequence). The CDR3 extends over 11 amino acids. Trimming stripped 2 bases from V and 10 bases from J, with 7 bases between. For the CDR3, the DNA is TGTGCCAGCAGCTTATTCATAGAGCAGTTCTTC. This encodes CASSLFIEQFF.

The CDR3 nucleotides are TGTGCCAGCCGGCGACAGGGGGCGCAAAGAAATGAGCAGTTCTTC. This gives the protein CASRRQGAQRNEQFF. The chain employs TRBV6-6 and TRBJ2-1, with TRBD1 matching over 10 bases. Germline trimming cut 8 bases from V and 7 bases from J; bases unmatched to any gene: 11. In germline, CDR1 is MNHNY, CDR2 SVGAGI (reference sequence). The CDR3 has 15 residues.

CDR3 in DNA: TGCGCCAGCAGCTTGGGTGACACCGGGGAGCTGTTTTTT. It is translated as CASSLGDTGELFF. This rearrangement joins TRBV5-1 to TRBJ2-2; D unresolved. The CDR3 extends over 13 amino acids. The V and J ends lost 0 bases and 3 bases respectively, with 3 bases between them. CDR1 is SGHRS, CDR2 YFSETQ, per germline.